This is a list of T cell receptor beta chains from one sample in a study of cytotoxic CD8 clonotypes in ibrutinib-treated CLL. Profiling relied on immunoSEQ multiplex PCR, and the TCRdb table lists in-frame clones only, not all of them. This table holds some 58,000 clones, roughly 70% found once. Sequencing was performed on PBMCs, taken after 12 months of ibrutinib treatment. Every receptor here comes from a human donor with chronic lymphocytic leukemia. The conserved cysteine and the conserved F or W are not part of the CDR3 here.

V: TRBV13
CDR3: ASSFSPGGAGANVLT

V: TRBV7-8
CDR3: ASSSETGGVGNQPQH

V: TRBV5-4
CDR3: ASSREGPGTGELF

V: TRBV7-6
CDR3: ASSLTPGESTDTQY

V: TRBV5-1
CDR3: ASSRGLAGAYEQY

V: TRBV30
CDR3: AWSVRGNSNQPQH

V: TRBV28
CDR3: ASSLRLKPGQPQH

V: TRBV4-2
CDR3: ASSQDQPGTGHNEQF

V: TRBV28
CDR3: ASGGQGAGETQY

V: TRBV27
CDR3: ASSLLEGLQQY

V: TRBV6-1
CDR3: ASRGMNTEAF

V: TRBV10-3
CDR3: AISKQGDAPNNEQF

V: TRBV27
CDR3: ASSLVASNVYNEQF

V: TRBV27
CDR3: ASSLNLAGGYEQY

V: TRBV6-6
CDR3: ASGSPGTTAAAEQF

V: TRBV11-2
CDR3: ASSLVAGTQPDGAF

V: TRBV6-6
CDR3: ASRHSGQGETGELF

V: TRBV2
CDR3: ASSASRTNEQF

V: TRBV6-5
CDR3: ASSPSGQGVYGYT

V: TRBV9
CDR3: ASSVSTNQPQH

V: TRBV4-3
CDR3: ASSLTRGIGGYT

V: TRBV2
CDR3: ASSRDRGEQY

V: TRBV4-2
CDR3: ASSQGLAVYEQY

V: TRBV18
CDR3: ASSSTKAFTDTQY

V: TRBV18
CDR3: ASSPRNLLGFSYNEQF

V: TRBV28
CDR3: ASSLFASGSPDTQY

V: TRBV7-9
CDR3: ASSLSINTGELF

V: TRBV7-8
CDR3: ASSAIADYEQY

V: TRBV27
CDR3: ASSWQRERGYEQY

V: TRBV15
CDR3: ATSRSQSGSGYGYT

V: TRBV30
CDR3: AWRFSSGANVLT

V: TRBV7-9
CDR3: ASSLMGDSNEAF

V: TRBV5-1
CDR3: ASSATFPGHGYT

V: TRBV9
CDR3: ASSPRAYTDTQY

V: TRBV9
CDR3: ASSPGLSLETQY

V: TRBV6-5
CDR3: ASTIRVQQPQH

V: TRBV2
CDR3: ASSVEAEGTGYT

V: TRBV21-1
CDR3: ASSPQGQIYEQY

V: TRBV5-1
CDR3: ASSRDQGRTSETQY

V: TRBV7-7
CDR3: ASSSNRDRDYSNQPQH

V: TRBV27
CDR3: ASSTLLAPGANVLT

V: TRBV11-2
CDR3: ASSLGASPRRETQY

V: TRBV5-1
CDR3: ASSLEGPVSGNTIY

V: TRBV6-6
CDR3: ASSLGALGTDTQY

V: TRBV15
CDR3: ATSGTSGRYSYEQY

V: TRBV5-1
CDR3: ASSFSGQGYYEQY

V: TRBV12-5
CDR3: ASGLGNQPQH

V: TRBV7-6
CDR3: ASSGGQTTSGRTYNEQF

V: TRBV6-6
CDR3: ASKPGQGSNEQF

V: TRBV29-1
CDR3: SEAVEGTDTQY

V: TRBV6-1
CDR3: ASSETGDRDNEQY

V: TRBV9
CDR3: ASSSQGGPISNTEAF

V: TRBV5-4
CDR3: ASSLEHGKNYEQY